Listed below are T cell receptor beta chains from one sample, sequenced in a study of T cells in Graves' hyperthyroidism and ophthalmopathy. In TCRdb, the multiplex PCR reads were re-called with MiXCR into one record per CDR3 protein. The table includes around 580,000 distinct CDR3 sequences, around 17% detected once. The sequenced sample was blood. All receptors derive from a woman in her late teens or twenties with Graves' hyperthyroidism. Both conserved end residues are trimmed from each CDR3. D genes are given only for firm matches.

>TRBV5-1|-
ASSLGWGRGNTEAF
>TRBV29-1|TRBD1
SVSLDRASYNEQF
>TRBV3-1|-
ASSWAGTSGSYEQY
>TRBV4-1|-
ASSQHPQIAANQPQH
>TRBV20-1|TRBD2
SAVTSGGSDTQY
>TRBV20-1|-
SARKKPYTGELF
>TRBV20-1|TRBD2
SAATSGRFFEQY
>TRBV5-6|-
ASSLRPGPQH
>TRBV6-1|TRBD2
ATAGRSPSYEQY
>TRBV5-1|TRBD2
ASSGTSGTPPYEQY
>TRBV7-2|TRBD2
ASSLWTSGGNEQF
>TRBV30|-
AWSPGTGDYEQY
>TRBV19|-
ASRQYRSGANVLT
>TRBV24-1|TRBD1
ATSDPGTGSGYT
>TRBV6-1|-
ASSEYHGNNYGYT
>TRBV7-9|TRBD1
ASSLLTGGDGYT
>TRBV29-1|TRBD1
SVGIRTGGEQY
>TRBV5-1|-
ASSDEGGSTNTQY
>TRBV28|TRBD2
ASSWGGETYEQY
>TRBV24-1|-
ATGARDRETQY
>TRBV28|TRBD1
ASGNRGQLF
>TRBV5-1|-
ASSLEGGRTNSPLH
>TRBV6-1|-
ASSPQTGPNFYTQY
>TRBV30|-
ALDRRNTEAF
>TRBV7-3|-
ASSPNWDTEAF
>TRBV20-1|-
SAARGFNQPQH
>TRBV6-5|-
ASSYEPVGSGNTIY
>TRBV2|-
AIGQGSNTGELF
>TRBV20-1|-
SAKGIYNEQF
>TRBV3-1|-
ASSQDGNTEAF
>TRBV4-1|TRBD1
ASSQERDRVSLAKNIQY
>TRBV24-1|TRBD1
AAKSDQGASEAF
>TRBV24-1|-
ATSETGTEKNIQY
>TRBV9|-
ASSLHWGRDDEKLF
>TRBV12-5|TRBD2
ASGLYYYPGLAGGPGYNEQF
>TRBV27|TRBD2
ASSRIAGSTDTQY
>TRBV9|-
ASSGGVNYDYT
>TRBV2|-
ASSEDNYEQY
>TRBV12-3/TRBV12-4|TRBD2
ASLLSGWGRANTGELF
>TRBV20-1|-
SASRMNTEAF
>TRBV28|-
ASSSLLRDMGETQY
>TRBV6-2/TRBV6-3|-
ASSYPEAGLGDTQY
>TRBV7-2|TRBD1
ASSGKGQGGYETQY
>TRBV19|TRBD2
ASSIRASGGDSSYNEQF
>TRBV19|TRBD1
ASSTPGGEQY
>TRBV5-4|-
ASSLQQGEGETQY
>TRBV3-1|-
ASSQVGLTQETQY